These T cell receptor beta chains were read from a single sample in a study of cytomegalovirus exposure and HLA in healthy donors. The repertoire was sequenced with immunoSEQ multiplex PCR; TCRdb's copy has only in-frame clones and lacks some. The data contain 150,000 to 200,000 clones, around 81% of them singletons. The specimen sequenced was PBMCs. The receptors originated from a young man in good health and CMV-seronegative. Each CDR3 is given without its conserved first and last residue. The D gene is left open where the match is weak.

D,V,J,CDR3
TRBD2,TRBV5-1,TRBJ2-1,ASSGRTSGSFNEQF
-,TRBV7-2,TRBJ2-3,ASSLVSGQSTDTQY
-,TRBV5-1,TRBJ1-1,ASSEMTVNTEAF
TRBD2,TRBV12-5,TRBJ2-7,ASAFGLAGKPYEQY
-,TRBV27,TRBJ2-3,ASSFGGLTDTQY
-,TRBV11-2,TRBJ1-5,ASSPRGYNQPQH
TRBD1,TRBV19,TRBJ2-1,ASSSRDRGGNEQF
TRBD2,TRBV7-9,TRBJ2-7,ASSLVTAGGPGYEQY
-,TRBV9,TRBJ2-4,ASSGGGGLGLAKNIQY
-,TRBV2,TRBJ2-1,ASSESSQLNNEQF
TRBD2,TRBV15,TRBJ2-4,ATSRALRAGGPGAKNIQY
TRBD2,TRBV18,TRBJ2-1,ASSPRMGLAEYNEQF
TRBD1,TRBV28,TRBJ2-5,ASSLRDRGQETQY
TRBD1,TRBV7-2,TRBJ1-1,ASSPQTGVRAEAF
TRBD1,TRBV9,TRBJ2-5,ASSVVPGQGHETQY
-,TRBV7-2,TRBJ1-2,ASSMTEANYGYT
-,TRBV5-1,TRBJ2-7,ASSSSNAGPAYEQY
-,TRBV27,TRBJ1-5,ASSLWGQGQPQH
TRBD2,TRBV27,TRBJ2-3,ASRVSVAGGKTDTQY
-,TRBV5-1,TRBJ2-3,ASGGQSTDTQY
TRBD1,TRBV28,TRBJ2-2,ASSPGTGGIANTGELF
-,TRBV25-1,TRBJ2-6,ASTSREDSITGANVLT
TRBD2,TRBV2,TRBJ2-1,ASSRLADMVDEQF
-,TRBV9,TRBJ2-1,ASSVAKNSYNEQF
-,TRBV25-1,TRBJ1-1,ASSEFRGLNTEAF
-,TRBV30,TRBJ2-5,AWSVNLETQY
-,TRBV5-4,TRBJ1-2,ASSTGGAGNYGYT
TRBD1,TRBV7-2,TRBJ2-6,ASRRQGSNSGANVLT
-,TRBV13,TRBJ2-6,ASSLGDSPPLWSGANVLT